This is a list of T cell receptor beta chains from one sample in a study of early stage breast cancer tumors. Produced via immunoSEQ multiplex PCR; TCRdb's table is partial and in-frame only. Among about 21,000 clones, about 76% were seen once, and the ten largest hold 28%. The source material was blood. The origin of the receptors is a person between 55 and 69 years old with breast cancer. The CDR3 runs from the conserved cysteine through the conserved F or W. D genes are given only for firm matches. Clone size, where shown, is once, few, many, or a class for clones that have expanded.

J,V,size,length,D,CDR3,DNA
TRBJ1-2,TRBV7-2,.,17,.,CASSLAGDVGYFGGYTF,TGTGCCAGCAGCTTAGCGGGGGACGTGGGTTATTTTGGTGGCTACACCTTC
TRBJ2-5,TRBV10-3,.,15,.,CAISESRLNKETQYF,TGTGCCATCAGTGAGTCGAGACTCAACAAAGAGACCCAGTACTTC
TRBJ1-2,TRBV5-1,few,15,TRBD1,CASSLAGDRGYGYTF,TGCGCCAGCAGCTTGGCCGGGGACAGGGGCTATGGCTACACCTTC
TRBJ2-1,TRBV7-2,few,15,.,CASRETGTSYNEQFF,TGTGCCAGCAGGGAGACCGGGACTTCTTACAATGAGCAGTTCTTC
TRBJ1-1,TRBV21-1,.,15,.,CASSKDWYRGRGAFF,TGTGCCAGCAGCAAAGATTGGTACCGAGGCAGGGGGGCTTTCTTT
TRBJ1-5,TRBV9,.,15,.,CASSATGTFSEPQHF,TGTGCCAGCAGCGCAACCGGGACATTTAGTGAGCCCCAGCATTTT
TRBJ1-5,TRBV11-1,.,12,.,CASSLGTQPQHF,TGTGCCAGCAGCTTAGGAACTCAGCCCCAGCATTTT
TRBJ2-7,TRBV5-5,once,16,TRBD1,CASSLPGQGLFYEQYF,TGTGCCAGCAGCCTCCCCGGACAGGGCCTATTCTACGAGCAGTACTTC
TRBJ2-3,TRBV11-2,.,16,.,CASSLETGSGTDTQYF,TGTGCCAGCAGCTTAGAAACCGGGTCTGGCACAGATACGCAGTATTTT
TRBJ2-2,TRBV6-5,.,15,.,CASSFTGQKTGELFF,TGTGCCAGCAGTTTTACGGGGCAAAAGACCGGGGAGCTGTTTTTT
TRBJ2-3,TRBV5-1,.,13,.,CASRGQSTDTQYF,TGCGCCAGCCGAGGACAGAGCACAGATACGCAGTATTTT
TRBJ2-7,TRBV7-9,.,15,.,CASSFDGGGSYEQYF,TGTGCCAGCAGCTTCGATGGAGGGGGGTCTTACGAGCAGTACTTC
TRBJ2-5,TRBV5-4,.,15,TRBD1,CASSLGQGARETQYF,TGTGCCAGCAGCTTGGGACAGGGGGCGCGGGAGACCCAGTACTTC
TRBJ1-5,TRBV19,few,15,.,CASSSPTDWGQPQHF,TGTGCCAGTAGTTCCCCCACGGACTGGGGCCAGCCCCAGCATTTT
TRBJ2-7,TRBV10-3,.,22,TRBD2,CAISETGQGRRVGGGLSYEQYF,TGTGCCATCAGTGAGACGGGTCAGGGACGCCGAGTCGGGGGGGGTCTCTCCTACGAGCAGTACTTC
TRBJ2-7,TRBV30,.,14,.,CAWSVLIGSYEQYF,TGTGCCTGGAGTGTACTGATAGGGTCCTACGAGCAGTACTTC
TRBJ1-5,TRBV27,.,13,.,CASSLSLGQPQHF,TGTGCCAGCAGTTTATCCCTCGGACAGCCCCAGCATTTT
TRBJ2-1,TRBV9,.,15,TRBD2,CASSVEASGGYEQFF,TGTGCCAGCAGCGTAGAAGCTAGCGGGGGGTATGAGCAGTTCTTC
TRBJ2-3,TRBV9,.,17,TRBD2,CASSVAMGAGEEDTQYF,TGTGCCAGCAGCGTAGCCATGGGAGCGGGAGAGGAAGATACGCAGTATTTT
TRBJ2-2,TRBV27,.,14,.,CASSLYRGPGELFF,TGTGCCAGCAGTTTATATAGGGGCCCCGGGGAGCTGTTTTTT
TRBJ1-3,TRBV7-9,.,15,TRBD1,CASRPTGDSGNTIYF,TGTGCCAGCAGGCCTACAGGGGACTCTGGAAACACCATATATTTT
TRBJ2-3,TRBV16,once,14,.,CASSQGGEADTQYF,TGTGCCAGCAGCCAAGGGGGCGAAGCAGATACGCAGTATTTT
TRBJ1-1,TRBV4-1,.,14,.,CASSLSLVEPKAFF,TGCGCCAGCAGCCTCTCGCTGGTGGAACCCAAAGCTTTCTTT
TRBJ1-1,TRBV10-2,.,15,.,CASSEWGDLNTEAFF,TGCGCCAGCAGTGAGTGGGGGGACCTGAACACTGAAGCTTTCTTT
TRBJ1-4,TRBV18,.,15,.,CASSPPGSRGEKLFF,TGTGCCAGCTCACCACCTGGATCCAGGGGTGAAAAACTGTTTTTT
TRBJ2-5,TRBV15,.,13,.,CATSRGRAETQYF,TGTGCCACCAGCAGAGGCAGGGCCGAGACCCAGTACTTC
TRBJ2-3,TRBV19,.,15,.,CASSFTYRGTDTQYF,TGTGCCAGTAGTTTCACCTACCGGGGCACAGATACGCAGTATTTT
TRBJ1-1,TRBV19,.,14,.,CASRGTGLNTEAFF,TGTGCCAGTAGAGGAACAGGGTTGAACACTGAAGCTTTCTTT
TRBJ2-7,TRBV7-8,.,12,.,CASSIGGYEQYF,TGTGCCAGCAGTATTGGGGGGTACGAGCAGTACTTC
TRBJ2-3,TRBV11-3,.,15,.,CASSDLSGRGDTQYF,TGTGCCAGCAGCGACCTATCTGGGAGAGGAGATACGCAGTATTTT
TRBJ1-5,TRBV2,.,14,TRBD1,CASTTGVRNQPQHF,TGTGCCAGCACCACAGGGGTACGGAATCAGCCCCAGCATTTT
TRBJ2-3,TRBV6-5,.,13,.,CASSDRGGDTQYF,TGTGCCAGCAGCGACCGGGGAGGAGATACGCAGTATTTT
TRBJ2-7,TRBV11-3,.,12,TRBD1,CASSLTGYEQYF,TGTGCCAGCAGTTTGACAGGGTACGAGCAGTACTTC
TRBJ2-1,TRBV29-1,.,15,TRBD2,CSVGASGKGGNEQFF,TGCAGCGTGGGAGCTAGCGGGAAAGGAGGCAATGAGCAGTTCTTC
TRBJ2-7,TRBV11-2,.,15,TRBD1,CASSADRGAIGEQYF,TGTGCCAGCAGCGCCGACAGGGGCGCAATAGGCGAGCAGTACTTC
TRBJ1-1,TRBV25-1,.,14,TRBD1,CASSATGAVTEAFF,TGTGCCAGCAGTGCGACAGGGGCGGTCACTGAAGCTTTCTTT
TRBJ1-4,TRBV5-8,.,16,.,CASSQSRGRQWEKLFF,TGTGCCAGCAGCCAGAGCAGGGGCCGCCAGTGGGAAAAACTGTTTTTT
TRBJ1-2,TRBV2,once,15,TRBD1,CASSITGGGGYGYTF,TGTGCCAGCAGTATCACAGGGGGCGGAGGCTATGGCTACACCTTC
TRBJ2-3,TRBV9,once,17,TRBD2,CASSLVGLAGGGDTQYF,TGTGCCAGCAGCCTAGTGGGACTAGCGGGAGGAGGAGATACGCAGTATTTT
TRBJ1-1,TRBV6-1,.,13,.,CASRPSLNTEAFF,TGTGCCAGCAGGCCAAGCTTGAACACTGAAGCTTTCTTT
TRBJ2-1,TRBV5-4,.,15,.,CASSLVPARVDEQFF,TGTGCCAGCAGCTTGGTACCAGCCAGGGTGGATGAGCAGTTCTTC
TRBJ1-3,TRBV30,.,13,.,CAWRATGGNTIYF,TGTGCCTGGAGAGCCACTGGTGGAAACACCATATATTTT
TRBJ1-5,TRBV4-1,.,14,.,CASSQIRGGQPQHF,TGCGCCAGCAGCCAGATCAGAGGTGGCCAGCCCCAGCATTTT
TRBJ1-1,TRBV19,.,16,.,CATKTGFREVNTEAFF,TGTGCCACAAAAACAGGGTTTCGGGAAGTGAACACTGAAGCTTTCTTT
TRBJ2-1,TRBV11-3,.,15,TRBD1,CASRRVTGGSNEQFF,TGTGCCAGCCGCCGAGTGACAGGGGGTTCGAATGAGCAGTTCTTC
TRBJ2-5,TRBV14,.,17,.,CASSQDPRERGQETQYF,TGTGCCAGCAGCCAAGACCCCAGGGAGAGAGGTCAAGAGACCCAGTACTTC
TRBJ1-2,TRBV6-1,.,15,.,CASSDRVLTPYGYTF,TGTGCCAGCAGTGACAGGGTTCTAACCCCCTATGGCTACACCTTC
TRBJ2-7,TRBV6-5,.,15,.,CASSYSRESGYEQYF,TGTGCCAGCAGTTACTCGAGGGAATCCGGCTACGAGCAGTACTTC
TRBJ2-7,TRBV9,.,14,.,CASSPQTSSYEQYF,TGTGCCAGCAGCCCTCAGACAAGCTCCTACGAGCAGTACTTC
TRBJ1-6,TRBV2,.,14,.,CASSPVWGETPLHF,TGTGCCAGCAGCCCAGTGTGGGGAGAAACACCCCTCCACTTT
TRBJ2-3,TRBV7-6,few,16,TRBD2,CASSLGASGPTDTQYF,TGTGCCAGCAGCTTAGGAGCTAGCGGACCTACAGATACGCAGTATTTT
TRBJ2-1,TRBV11-3,.,17,TRBD2,CASSLDLGLAGGPEQFF,TGTGCCAGCAGCTTAGATCTGGGACTAGCGGGAGGGCCGGAGCAGTTCTTC
TRBJ2-2,TRBV5-1,few,14,.,CASSKDGGTGELFF,TGCGCCAGCAGCAAGGACGGAGGCACCGGGGAGCTGTTTTTT
TRBJ2-5,TRBV6-5,.,12,.,CASRNGPSHQYF,TGTGCCAGCAGGAACGGACCCTCCCACCAGTACTTC
TRBJ2-2,TRBV5-4,.,14,TRBD2,CASSLGGGAGELFF,TGTGCCAGCAGCTTGGGCGGGGGGGCCGGGGAGCTGTTTTTT
TRBJ1-3,TRBV7-2,.,14,.,CASTPNSAGNTIYF,TGTGCCAGCACTCCGAATAGTGCTGGAAACACCATATATTTT
TRBJ1-5,TRBV6-4,.,17,.,CASIGQRFYHSNQPQHF,TGTGCCAGCATAGGACAGAGATTTTATCATAGCAATCAGCCCCAGCATTTT
TRBJ1-2,TRBV6-6,.,14,TRBD1,CASTPRDSNYGYTF,TGTGCCAGCACCCCACGGGACAGCAACTATGGCTACACCTTC
TRBJ2-2,TRBV2,.,12,.,CASAWTTGELFF,TGTGCCAGCGCATGGACCACCGGGGAGCTGTTTTTT
TRBJ1-1,TRBV5-4,.,17,.,CASSLDGATIQNTEAFF,TGTGCCAGCAGCCTAGACGGAGCCACGATTCAGAACACTGAAGCTTTCTTT